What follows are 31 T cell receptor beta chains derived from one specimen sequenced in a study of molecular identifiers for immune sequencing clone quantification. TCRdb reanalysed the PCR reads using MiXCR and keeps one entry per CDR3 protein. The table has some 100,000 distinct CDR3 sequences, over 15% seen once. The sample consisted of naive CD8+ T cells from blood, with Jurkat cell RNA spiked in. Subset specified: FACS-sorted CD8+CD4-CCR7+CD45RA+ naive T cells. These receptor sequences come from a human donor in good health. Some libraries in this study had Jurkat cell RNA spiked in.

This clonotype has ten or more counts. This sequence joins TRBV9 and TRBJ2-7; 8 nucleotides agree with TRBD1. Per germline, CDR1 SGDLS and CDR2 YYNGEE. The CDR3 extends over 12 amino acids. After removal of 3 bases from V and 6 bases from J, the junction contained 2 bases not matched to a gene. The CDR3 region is CASSAQGAEQYF. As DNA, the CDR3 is TGTGCCAGCAGCGCCCAGGGGGCCGAGCAGTACTTC.

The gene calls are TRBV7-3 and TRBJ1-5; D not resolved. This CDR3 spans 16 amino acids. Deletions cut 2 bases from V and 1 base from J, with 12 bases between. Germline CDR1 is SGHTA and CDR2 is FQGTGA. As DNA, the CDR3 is TGTGCCAGCAGCTTAGTCCAGAGGCGGAGCAATCAGCCCCAGCATTTT. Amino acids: CASSLVQRRSNQPQHF.

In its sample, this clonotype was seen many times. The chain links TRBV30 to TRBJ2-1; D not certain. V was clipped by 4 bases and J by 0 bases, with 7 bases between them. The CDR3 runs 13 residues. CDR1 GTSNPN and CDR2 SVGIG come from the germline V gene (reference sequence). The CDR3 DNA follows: TGTGCCTGGACGGGCAGCTCCTACAATGAGCAGTTCTTC. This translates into CAWTGSSYNEQFF.

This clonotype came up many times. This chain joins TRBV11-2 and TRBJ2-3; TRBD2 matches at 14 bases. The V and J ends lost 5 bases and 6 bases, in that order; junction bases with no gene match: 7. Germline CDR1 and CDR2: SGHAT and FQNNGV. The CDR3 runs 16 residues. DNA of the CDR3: TGTGCCAGCAGCAAGACTAGCGGGGGGGCATTTGATACGCAGTATTTT. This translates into CASSKTSGGAFDTQYF.

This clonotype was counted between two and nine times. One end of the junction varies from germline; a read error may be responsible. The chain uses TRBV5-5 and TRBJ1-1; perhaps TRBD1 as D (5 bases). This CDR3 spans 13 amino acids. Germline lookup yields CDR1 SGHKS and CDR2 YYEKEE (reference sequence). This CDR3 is CASGLGLNTEAFF. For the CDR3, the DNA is TGTGCCAGCGGCTTGGGACTGAACACTGAAGCTTTCTTT.

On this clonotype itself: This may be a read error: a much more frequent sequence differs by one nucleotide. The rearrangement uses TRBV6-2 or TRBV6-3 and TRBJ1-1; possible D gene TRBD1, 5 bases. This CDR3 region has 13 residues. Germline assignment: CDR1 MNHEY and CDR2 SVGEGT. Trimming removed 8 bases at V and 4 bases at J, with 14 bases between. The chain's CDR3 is CASVTAGGTEAFF. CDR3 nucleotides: TGTGCCAGCGTTACAGCGGGGGGCACTGAAGCTTTCTTT.

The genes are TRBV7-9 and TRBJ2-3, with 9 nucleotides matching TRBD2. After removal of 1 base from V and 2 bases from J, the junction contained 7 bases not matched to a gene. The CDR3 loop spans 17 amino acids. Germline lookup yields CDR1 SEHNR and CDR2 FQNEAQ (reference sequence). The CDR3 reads CASSLGELAGYTDTQYF. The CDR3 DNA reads TGTGCCAGCAGCTTAGGAGAGCTAGCGGGGTACACAGATACGCAGTATTTT.

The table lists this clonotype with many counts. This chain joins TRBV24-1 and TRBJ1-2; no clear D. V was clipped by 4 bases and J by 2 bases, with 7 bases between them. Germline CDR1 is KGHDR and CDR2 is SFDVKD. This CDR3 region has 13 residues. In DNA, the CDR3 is TGTGCCACCAGTGAAGGACGGAACTATGGCTACACCTTC. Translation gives CATSEGRNYGYTF.

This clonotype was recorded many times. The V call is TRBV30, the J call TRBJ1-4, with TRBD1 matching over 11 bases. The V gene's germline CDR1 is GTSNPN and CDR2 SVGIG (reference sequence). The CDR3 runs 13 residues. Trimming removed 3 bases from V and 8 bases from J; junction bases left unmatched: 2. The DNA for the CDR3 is TGTGCCTGGAGAGGACAGGGGGCAGAAAAACTGTTTTTT. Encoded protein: CAWRGQGAEKLFF.

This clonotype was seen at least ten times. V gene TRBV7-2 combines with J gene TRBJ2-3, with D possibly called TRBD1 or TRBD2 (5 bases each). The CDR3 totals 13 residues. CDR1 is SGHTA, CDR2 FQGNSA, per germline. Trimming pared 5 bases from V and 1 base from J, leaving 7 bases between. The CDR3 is CASSGDGTDTQYF. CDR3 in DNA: TGTGCCAGCAGCGGGGACGGCACAGATACGCAGTATTTT.

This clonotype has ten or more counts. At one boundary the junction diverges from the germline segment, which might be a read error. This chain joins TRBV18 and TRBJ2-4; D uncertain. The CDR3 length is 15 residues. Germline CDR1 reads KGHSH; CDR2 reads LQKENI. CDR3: CASSPPGQTKNIQYF. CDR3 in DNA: TGTGCCAGCTCACCACCAGGGCAGACCAAAAACATCCAGTACTTC.

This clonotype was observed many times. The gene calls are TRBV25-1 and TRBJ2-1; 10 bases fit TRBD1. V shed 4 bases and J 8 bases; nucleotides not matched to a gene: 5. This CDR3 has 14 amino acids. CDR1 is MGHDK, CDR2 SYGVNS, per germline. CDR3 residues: CASSAGQGFDEQFF. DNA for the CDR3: TGTGCCAGCAGTGCGGGACAGGGGTTCGATGAGCAGTTCTTC.

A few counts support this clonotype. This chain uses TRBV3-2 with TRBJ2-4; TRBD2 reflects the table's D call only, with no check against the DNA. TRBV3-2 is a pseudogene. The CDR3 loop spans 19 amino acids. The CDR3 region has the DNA TGTGCCAGCAGCCAAGTGAATAGCGGGGGACCACTAGCCAAAAACATTCAGTACTTC. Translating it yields CASSQVNSGGPLAKNIQYF.

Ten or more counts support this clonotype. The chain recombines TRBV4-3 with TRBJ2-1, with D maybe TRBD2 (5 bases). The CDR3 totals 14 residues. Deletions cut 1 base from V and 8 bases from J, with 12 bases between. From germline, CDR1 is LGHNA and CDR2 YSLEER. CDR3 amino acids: CASSQGTGADEQFF. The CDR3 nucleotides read TGCGCCAGCAGCCAAGGGACTGGCGCTGATGAGCAGTTCTTC.

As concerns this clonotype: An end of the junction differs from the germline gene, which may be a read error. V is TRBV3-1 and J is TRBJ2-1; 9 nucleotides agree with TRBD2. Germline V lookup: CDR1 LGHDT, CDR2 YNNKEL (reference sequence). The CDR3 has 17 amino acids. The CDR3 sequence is CAGSQDGVAGVYNEQFF. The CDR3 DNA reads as TGTGCCGGCAGCCAAGATGGGGTAGCGGGAGTCTACAATGAGCAGTTCTTC.

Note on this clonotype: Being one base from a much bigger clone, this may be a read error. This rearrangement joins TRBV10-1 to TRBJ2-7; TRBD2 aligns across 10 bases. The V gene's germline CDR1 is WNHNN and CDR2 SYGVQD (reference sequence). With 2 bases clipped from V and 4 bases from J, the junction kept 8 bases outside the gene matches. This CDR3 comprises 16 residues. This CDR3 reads CASSETTGLATYEQYF. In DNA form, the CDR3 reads TGCGCCAGCAGTGAGACTACGGGACTAGCGACTTACGAGCAGTACTTC.

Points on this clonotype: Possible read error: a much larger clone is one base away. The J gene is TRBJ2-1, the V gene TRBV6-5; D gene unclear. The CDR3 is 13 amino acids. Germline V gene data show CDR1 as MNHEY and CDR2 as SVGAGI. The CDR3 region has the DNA TGTTCCAGCAGTTACTCGGCGTACAATGAGCAGTTCTTC. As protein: CSSSYSAYNEQFF.

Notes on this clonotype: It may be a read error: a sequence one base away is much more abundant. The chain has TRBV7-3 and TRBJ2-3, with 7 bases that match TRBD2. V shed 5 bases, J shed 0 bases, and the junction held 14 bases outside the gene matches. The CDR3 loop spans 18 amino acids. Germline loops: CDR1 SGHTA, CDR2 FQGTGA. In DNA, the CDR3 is TGTGCCAGCAGCCCCCACCCCAGTCTAGCGGTCAGCACAGATACGCAGTATTTT. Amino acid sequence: CASSPHPSLAVSTDTQYF.

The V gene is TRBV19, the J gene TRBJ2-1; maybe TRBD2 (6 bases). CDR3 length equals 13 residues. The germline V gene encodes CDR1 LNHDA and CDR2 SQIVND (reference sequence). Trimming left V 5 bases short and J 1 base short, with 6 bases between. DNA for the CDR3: TGTGCCAGTAGTGCGGGGTCCTACAATGAGCAGTTCTTC. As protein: CASSAGSYNEQFF. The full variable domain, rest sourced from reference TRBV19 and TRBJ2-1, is DGGITQSPKYLFRKEGQNVTLSCEQNLNHDAMYWYRQDPGQGLRLIYYSQIVNDFQKGDIAEGYSVSREKKESFPLTVTSAQKNPTAFYLCASSAGSYNEQFFGPGTRLTVL.

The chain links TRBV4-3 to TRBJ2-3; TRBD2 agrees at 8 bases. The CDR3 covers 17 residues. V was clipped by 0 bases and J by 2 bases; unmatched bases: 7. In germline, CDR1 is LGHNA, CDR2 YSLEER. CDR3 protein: CASSQDASGFPTDTQYF. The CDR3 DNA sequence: TGCGCCAGCAGCCAAGATGCTAGCGGGTTCCCCACAGATACGCAGTATTTT.

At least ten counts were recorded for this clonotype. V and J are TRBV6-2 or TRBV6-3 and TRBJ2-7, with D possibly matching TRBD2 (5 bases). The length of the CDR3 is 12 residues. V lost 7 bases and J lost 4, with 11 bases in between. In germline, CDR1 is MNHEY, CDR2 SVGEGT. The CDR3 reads CASTKPGYEQYF. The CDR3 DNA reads TGTGCCAGCACCAAGCCGGGGTACGAGCAGTACTTC.

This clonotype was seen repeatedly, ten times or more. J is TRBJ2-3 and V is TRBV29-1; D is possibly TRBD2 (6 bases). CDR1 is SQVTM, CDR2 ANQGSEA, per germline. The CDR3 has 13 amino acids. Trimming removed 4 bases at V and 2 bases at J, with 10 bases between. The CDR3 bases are TGCAGCGTTGCCGGGGACTCCACAGATACGCAGTATTTT. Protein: CSVAGDSTDTQYF.

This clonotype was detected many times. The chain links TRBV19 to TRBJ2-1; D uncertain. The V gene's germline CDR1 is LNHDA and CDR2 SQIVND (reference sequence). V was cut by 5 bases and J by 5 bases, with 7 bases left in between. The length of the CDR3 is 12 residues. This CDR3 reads CASSSYHNEQFF. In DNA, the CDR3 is TGTGCCAGTAGTTCCTACCACAATGAGCAGTTCTTC. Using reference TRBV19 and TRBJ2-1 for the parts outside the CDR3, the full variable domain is DGGITQSPKYLFRKEGQNVTLSCEQNLNHDAMYWYRQDPGQGLRLIYYSQIVNDFQKGDIAEGYSVSREKKESFPLTVTSAQKNPTAFYLCASSSYHNEQFFGPGTRLTVL.

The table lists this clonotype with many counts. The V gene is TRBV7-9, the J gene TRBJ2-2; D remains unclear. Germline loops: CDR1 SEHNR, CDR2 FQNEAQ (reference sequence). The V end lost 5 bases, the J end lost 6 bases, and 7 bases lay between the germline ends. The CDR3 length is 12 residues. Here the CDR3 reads CASSPPAGELFF. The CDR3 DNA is TGTGCCAGCAGCCCCCCGGCCGGGGAGCTGTTTTTT.

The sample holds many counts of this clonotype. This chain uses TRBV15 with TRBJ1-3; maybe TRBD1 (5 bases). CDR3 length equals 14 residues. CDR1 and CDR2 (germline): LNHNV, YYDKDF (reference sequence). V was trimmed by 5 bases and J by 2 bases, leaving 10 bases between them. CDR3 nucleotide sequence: TGTGCCACCAGCTACCGGGGCCCTGGAAACACCATATATTTT. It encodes CATSYRGPGNTIYF.

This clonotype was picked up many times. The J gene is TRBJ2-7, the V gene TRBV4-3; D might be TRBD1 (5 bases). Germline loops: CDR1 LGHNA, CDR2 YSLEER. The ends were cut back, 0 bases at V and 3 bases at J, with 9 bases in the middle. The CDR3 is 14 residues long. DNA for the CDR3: TGCGCCAGCAGCCAAGATGCAGGGCGCTACGAGCAGTACTTC. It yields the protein CASSQDAGRYEQYF.

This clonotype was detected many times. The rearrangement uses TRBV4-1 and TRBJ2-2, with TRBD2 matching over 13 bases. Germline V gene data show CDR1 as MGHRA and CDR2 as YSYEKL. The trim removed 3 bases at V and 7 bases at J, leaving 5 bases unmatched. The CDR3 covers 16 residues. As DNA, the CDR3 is TGCGCCAGCAGCCAGAAGGGACTAGCGGGGAACGGGGAGCTGTTTTTT. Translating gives CASSQKGLAGNGELFF.

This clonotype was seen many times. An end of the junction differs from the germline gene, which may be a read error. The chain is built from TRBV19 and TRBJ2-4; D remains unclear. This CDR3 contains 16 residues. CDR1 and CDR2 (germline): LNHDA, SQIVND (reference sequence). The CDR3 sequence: CAGSIGMGISKNIQYF. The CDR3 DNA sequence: TGTGCCGGTAGTATTGGTATGGGAATCAGCAAAAACATTCAGTACTTC.

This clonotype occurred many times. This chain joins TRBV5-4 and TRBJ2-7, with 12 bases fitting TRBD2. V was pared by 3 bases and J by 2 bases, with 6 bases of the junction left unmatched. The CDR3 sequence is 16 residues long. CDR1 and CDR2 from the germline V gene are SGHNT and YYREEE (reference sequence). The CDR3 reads CASSSGLAGRPYEQYF. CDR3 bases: TGTGCCAGCAGCTCGGGACTAGCGGGCCGCCCCTACGAGCAGTACTTC.

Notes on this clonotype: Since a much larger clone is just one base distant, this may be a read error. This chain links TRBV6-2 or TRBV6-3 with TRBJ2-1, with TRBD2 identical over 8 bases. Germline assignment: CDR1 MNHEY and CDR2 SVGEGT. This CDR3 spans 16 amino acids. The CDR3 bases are TGTGCCAGCAGTTACCTCCTAGGTAGCGGGGACAATGGGCAGTTCTTC. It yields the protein CASSYLLGSGDNGQFF.

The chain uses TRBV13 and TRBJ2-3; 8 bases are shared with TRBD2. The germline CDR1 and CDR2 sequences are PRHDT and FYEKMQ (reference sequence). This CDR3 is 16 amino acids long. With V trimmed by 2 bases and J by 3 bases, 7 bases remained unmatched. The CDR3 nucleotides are TGTGCCAGCAGCTTAAGTAGCGGGGCGTATACAGATACGCAGTATTTT. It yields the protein CASSLSSGAYTDTQYF.